This T cell receptor beta chain was recovered during a study of CXCR3-negative and CXCR3-positive naive CD8 T cells (dated by TCRdb to the late 2010s). Notes on the research overall: In total, 130 million to 150 million TRB reads were obtained, or roughly 1.5 +/- 0.3 million reads per library. The TRBV-TRBJ cluster analysis covered naive subsets from roughly 5 donors and memory cells from 3 donors. Diversity and physicochemical repertoire analyses covered 10 to 11 donors pooled from two independent experiments.

For every CD8+ T cell subset, over 250,000 cells were flow-sorted straight into RLT lysis buffer, and each subset was sorted in triplicate. To keep memory contaminants out, a stringent definition of naive CD8+ T cells was applied: CD45RO-CCR7+CD27+CD95-. Peripheral blood mononuclear cells were isolated from buffy coats using standard density gradient centrifugation. A FACSAria III was used to flow-sort naive CXCR3-negative and CXCR3-positive CD8+ T cells. Total RNA was extracted from sorted cells with an RNeasy Mini Kit. In regard to this clonotype: No cognate antigen has been identified for it.

CDR3 length: 13 amino acids, cysteine to phenylalanine. No DNA sequence is on record. According to the germline V gene, CDR1 reads SQVTM and CDR2 reads ANQGSEA. The sequencer listed for this sample is NextSeq 550. The Human TCR Profiling Kit (MiLaboratory) was used to prepare UMI-labeled 5' RACE TRB cDNA libraries. The full amount of extracted RNA was used for cDNA synthesis, and the full amount of resulting cDNA was used for PCR amplification. Libraries were prepared in parallel using an identical number of PCR cycles. The paper's data handling went like this. About 53,000 +/- 10,000 unique UMI-labeled TRB cDNA molecules per library were extracted with MIGEC and MiXCR, with at least two reads per UMI required. On average, approximately 40,000 +/- 10,000 functional in-frame TRB CDR3 nucleotide clonotypes lacking stop codons were found per library. After each sample was downsampled to 5000 UMI-labeled TRB molecules, VDJtools was used to calculate diversity metrics such as normalized Shannon-Wiener and Chao1. For the central five CDR3 residues, VDJtools calculated physicochemical properties weighted by clonotype size, namely interaction energy, strength, volume and Kidera factor 4. TCRdb reprocessed the public reads and reports one entry per CDR3 protein sequence, without DNA. These V and J calls rely on TCRdb rather than the paper's analysis. This sample's listing comprises some 120,000 distinct CDR3 sequences. The ten biggest clones cover roughly 0.6% of the sample.

What the authors observed across the whole study: TRB CDR3s from CXCR3-positive naive cells showed higher hydrophobicity (lower Kidera factor 4), lower energy, and higher strength and volume indices than CXCR3-negative naive cells. Repertoire diversity was comparably high in both naive subsets but much lower in memory CD8+ T cells. TRBV-TRBJ usage was similar between naive CXCR3-negative and CXCR3-positive cells from the same donor, while memory cells showed distinct patterns. Because surface CD5, which has been linked to self-reactivity in mice, was comparable between naive subsets, TCR interaction strength was also inferred from TRB CDR3 physicochemical properties. Freshly isolated PBMCs were used for most assays because CXCR3 expression partially decreased after cryopreservation.

The origin of this receptor is a human donor in good health. Some clones in this sample may be carry-over from other donors' samples. The sample comprised naive CXCR3+ CD8+ T cells from blood. In the paper's terms, the cell subset or site label means: CD45RO-CCR7+CD27+CD95- naive CD8+ T cells expressing CXCR3 (TNR3+). The chain is assembled from TRBV29-1 and TRBJ1-1. CDR3 loop: CSASLGEATEAFF.